The 26 T cell receptor beta chains below were found in one sample sequenced in a study of PD-1 blockade in mismatch repair-deficient tumors. The repertoire was sequenced with immunoSEQ multiplex PCR; TCRdb's copy has only in-frame clones and lacks some. The table records around 52,000 clones, over 75% of them present only once. This sample comprised peripheral blood, obtained less than 21 weeks after starting pembrolizumab. The receptors were gathered from an adult with mismatch repair-deficient cancer.

The chain joins TRBV11-2 to TRBJ2-1, with D perhaps TRBD1 or TRBD2 (6 bases each). Germline V gene lookup returns CDR1 SGHAT and CDR2 FQNNGV. Trimming stripped 6 bases from V and 15 bases from J, with 21 bases between. The CDR3 extends over 13 amino acids. CDR3 loop: CASRLNGGRDGFF. The CDR3 DNA reads TGTGCCAGCAGACTCAACGGGGGCAGGGACGGGTTCTTC.

The J gene is TRBJ2-1, the V gene TRBV21-1. TRBV21-1 is noted as a pseudogene. The length of the CDR3 is 16 residues. CDR3 amino acids: CASSKNRDVGNNEQFF. DNA for the CDR3: TGTGCCAGCAGTAAAAACCGGGACGTGGGGAACAATGAGCAGTTCTTC.

In the case of this clone: The junction and the germline gene differ at one end; a read error may be behind it. The chain links TRBV5-4 to TRBJ1-5; 9 positions match TRBD1. This CDR3 is built from 15 residues. Germline V gene data show CDR1 as SGHNT and CDR2 as YYREEE (reference sequence). The CDR3 sequence: CASSAGQGSKQPQHF. The CDR3 bases are TGTGCCAGCAGCGCGGGACAGGGCAGCAAGCAGCCCCAGCATTTT.

The genes are TRBV7-2 and TRBJ1-2; D is possibly TRBD1 (5 bases). Germline CDR1 and CDR2: SGHTA and FQGNSA. Deletions cut 5 bases from V and 7 bases from J, with 17 bases between. The CDR3 is made up of 14 amino acids. CDR3 sequence: CASSPRSGGGGYTF. CDR3 nucleotide sequence: TGTGCCAGCAGCCCTAGATCGGGGGGGGGTGGCTACACCTTC.

V and J are TRBV27 and TRBJ2-2; unclear D gene. The CDR3 contains 12 residues. Germline CDR1 reads MNHEY; CDR2 reads SMNVEV (reference sequence). V was pared by 5 bases and J by 1 base, with 2 bases between. CDR3 sequence: CASSLNTGELFF. The CDR3 nucleotides read TGTGCCAGCAGTCTGAACACCGGGGAGCTGTTTTTT.

The chain carries TRBV2 and TRBJ2-1, with 7 positions matching TRBD1. Germline V gives CDR1 SNHLY, CDR2 FYNNEI. The CDR3 is 13 amino acids. The V segment lost 4 bases and the J segment 10 bases; nucleotides outside the gene matches: 7. The CDR3 protein is CASSGMRGQEQFF. The CDR3 bases are TGTGCCAGCAGTGGGATGAGGGGGCAGGAGCAGTTCTTC.

The chain couples TRBV5-1 to TRBJ2-3, with D maybe TRBD2 (5 bases). The ends were cut back, 1 base at V and 4 bases at J, with 10 bases in the middle. Looked up from germline, CDR1 is SGHRS and CDR2 is YFSETQ. The CDR3 sequence is 14 residues long. This CDR3 is CASSLRGSADTQYF. DNA of the CDR3: TGCGCCAGCAGCTTGCGAGGGAGCGCAGATACGCAGTATTTT.

The CDR3 bases are TGTGCCATCAGTGAAAGGCAGGGGGGAAGCAATGAGCAGTTCTTC. It specifies CAISERQGGSNEQFF. The rearrangement joins TRBV10-3 to TRBJ2-1; weak D call: TRBD1 (7 bases). Germline V gives CDR1 ENHRY, CDR2 SYGVKD. V lost 3 bases to trimming and J lost 6 bases, with 15 bases between them. This CDR3 contains 15 residues.

V gene TRBV5-4 combines with J gene TRBJ2-5, with D perhaps being TRBD1 or TRBD2 (5 bases each). V lost 4 bases to trimming and J lost 4 bases, with 17 bases between them. The CDR3 spans 15 residues. Per the germline V gene, CDR1 is SGHNT and CDR2 is YYREEE (reference sequence). The CDR3 is CASSTELGAGETQYF. CDR3 DNA sequence: TGTGCCAGCAGCACTGAACTAGGGGCGGGAGAGACCCAGTACTTC.

The chain uses TRBV11-3 and TRBJ2-1, with 9 bases lining up with TRBD2. Germline lookup yields CDR1 SGHNT and CDR2 YENEEA. The CDR3 extends over 15 amino acids. Trimming at V came to 5 bases and at J to 6 bases, leaving 8 bases not matched to a gene. The CDR3 loop is CASSPTSGLGNEQFF. For the CDR3, the DNA is TGTGCCAGCAGCCCGACTAGCGGCTTGGGCAATGAGCAGTTCTTC.

The chain couples TRBV4-1 to TRBJ2-5; either TRBD1 or TRBD2 may supply D (6 bases each). The J call may be wrong; the DNA end is better matched by TRBJ2-7. The germline V gene encodes CDR1 MGHRA and CDR2 YSYEKL. The CDR3 is 15 amino acids. The CDR3 reads CASSQDLGGPYEQYF. Here the CDR3 DNA reads TGCGCCAGCAGCCAAGATTTGGGGGGCCCCTACGAGCAGTACTTC.

This rearrangement joins TRBV10-2 to TRBJ2-2, with 7 positions matching TRBD2. V was clipped by 2 bases and J by 1 base; unmatched bases: 1. Per germline, CDR1 WSHSY and CDR2 SAAADI. This CDR3 has 15 residues. CDR3 in amino acids: CASSEPSGNTGELFF. DNA of the CDR3: TGCGCCAGCAGTGAGCCTAGCGGGAACACCGGGGAGCTGTTTTTT.

The chain couples TRBV6-1 to TRBJ2-7, with D possibly matching TRBD2 (6 bases). The length of the CDR3 is 14 residues. V was pared by 6 bases and J by 3 bases, with 15 bases between. The V gene's germline CDR1 is MNHNS and CDR2 SASEGT. CDR3 bases: TGTGCCAGCAGACAAAGACTAGACAACTACGAGCAGTACTTC. Amino acids: CASRQRLDNYEQYF.

A note on this clone: It is likely a read error, because the conserved phenylalanine at the end of the CDR3 is missing. No DNA is shown, since the ends of the CDR3 on it are uncertain; the CDR3 is the one TCRdb lists. The J gene is TRBJ1-1, the V gene TRBV18. Germline V lookup: CDR1 KGHSH, CDR2 LQKENI. The CDR3 numbers 13 amino acids, ends counted. CDR3 in amino acids: CASSPSQGRRLEL.

This clone came up a few times. The chain couples TRBV30 to TRBJ1-1, with 7 positions matching TRBD1. J lost 7 bases, V lost 3 bases, and 2 bases had no gene match. The CDR3 runs 11 residues. Per the germline V gene, CDR1 is GTSNPN and CDR2 is SVGIG (reference sequence). CDR3 region: CAWSRQGEAFF. The CDR3 DNA is TGTGCCTGGAGCCGACAGGGTGAAGCTTTCTTT.

The chain combines TRBV6-1 with TRBJ2-1; D gene ambiguous. The CDR3 is made up of 12 amino acids. In germline, CDR1 is MNHNS, CDR2 SASEGT. V was cut by 5 bases and J by 7 bases, with 9 bases left in between. CDR3 sequence reads: CASSTDENEQFF. Here the CDR3 DNA reads TGTGCCAGCAGTACCGACGAGAATGAGCAGTTCTTC.

This clone was picked up a small number of times. This rearrangement joins TRBV7-3 to TRBJ1-2, with a weak D call TRBD1 (5 bases). The CDR3 runs 17 residues. Germline V CDR1 and CDR2: SGHTA, FQGTGA. The V end lost 1 base, the J end lost 0 bases, and 15 bases lay between the germline ends. The CDR3 protein is CASSLNSQQGANYGYTF. The CDR3 nucleotides read TGTGCCAGCAGCTTAAATTCGCAGCAAGGGGCTAACTATGGCTACACCTTC.

This chain uses TRBV7-8 with TRBJ1-5; D may be TRBD1 (6 bases). The germline V gene has CDR1 SGHVS and CDR2 FQNEAQ. Trimming stripped 6 bases from V and 0 bases from J, with 18 bases between. This CDR3 contains 17 residues. This chain's CDR3 is CASRVVGGWDSNQPQHF. The CDR3 DNA sequence: TGTGCCAGCAGGGTGGTGGGGGGCTGGGATAGCAATCAGCCCCAGCATTTT.

The CDR3 region has the DNA TGCGCCAGCAGCTCCCCGGGGACTAGCGACTACAATGAGCAGTTCTTC. Translated: CASSSPGTSDYNEQFF. The rearrangement joins TRBV5-1 to TRBJ2-1, with 10 positions matching TRBD2. The CDR3 runs to 16 residues. From germline, CDR1 is SGHRS and CDR2 YFSETQ. V lost 3 bases, J lost 3 bases, and 6 bases stayed unmatched.

The chain is built from TRBV14 and TRBJ2-5; a possible D gene is TRBD2 (5 bases). Per germline, CDR1 SGHDN and CDR2 FVKESK. This CDR3 comprises 16 residues. Between the trimmed V and J ends, which lost 3 bases and 1 base, there was a span of 15 bases. The CDR3 loop reads CASSHISGNPQETQYF. In nucleotides, the CDR3 is TGTGCCAGCAGCCACATAAGCGGAAACCCCCAAGAGACCCAGTACTTC.

This clone turned up a few times. The chain employs TRBV7-2 and TRBJ2-7; a weak D match, TRBD2 (6 bases). V was shortened by 5 bases and J by 6 bases, with 11 bases between the two germline ends. Germline CDR1 is SGHTA and CDR2 is FQGNSA. The CDR3 runs to 12 residues. Here the CDR3 reads CASSVRDSEQYF. The CDR3 DNA reads TGTGCCAGCAGCGTCCGGGACTCCGAGCAGTACTTC. Full variable domain (rest looked up from reference TRBV7-2 and TRBJ2-7): GAGVSQSPSNKVTEKGKDVELRCDPISGHTALYWYRQSLGQGLEFLIYFQGNSAPDKSGLPSDRFSAERTGGSVSTLTIQRTQQEDSAVYLCASSVRDSEQYFGPGTRLTVT.

The J gene is TRBJ2-1, the V gene TRBV4-3, with 7 bases matching TRBD2. This CDR3 is built from 18 residues. Germline V gene lookup returns CDR1 LGHNA and CDR2 YSLEER. The J segment lost 3 bases and the V segment lost 3 bases, leaving 14 bases of the junction unmatched. The CDR3 region has the DNA TGCGCCAGCAGCCAGTACGCTGCGGGAGAGAGGGGCTACAATGAGCAGTTCTTC. It is translated as CASSQYAAGERGYNEQFF.

V usage is TRBV5-6 and J usage is TRBJ2-1; 10 bases are a match to TRBD2. V was pared by 0 bases and J by 7 bases, with 4 bases of the junction left unmatched. Looked up from germline, CDR1 is SGHDT and CDR2 is YYEEEE. The CDR3 consists of 15 residues. The CDR3 loop is CASSLVQREGNEQFF. The CDR3 DNA sequence: TGTGCCAGCAGCTTGGTCCAGCGGGAGGGAAATGAGCAGTTCTTC.

This chain connects TRBV11-2 to TRBJ1-1; no reliable D call. Germline lookup yields CDR1 SGHAT and CDR2 FQNNGV. The CDR3 totals 13 residues. Between the trimmed V and J ends, which lost 5 bases and 0 bases, there was a span of 7 bases. CDR3 DNA: TGTGCCAGCAGCCTAGGAATGAACACTGAAGCTTTCTTT. Translation gives CASSLGMNTEAFF.

V is TRBV7-6 and J is TRBJ1-1; D gene uncertain. CDR3 size: 12 residues. Trimming removed 6 bases from V and 8 bases from J, with 13 bases in between. In germline, CDR1 is SGHVS, CDR2 FNYEAQ. The CDR3 DNA follows: TGTGCCAGCAGTTCAAACCAGAGGGAAGCTTTCTTT. It encodes CASSSNQREAFF.

The genes are TRBV9 and TRBJ2-3, with TRBD1 identical over 11 bases. Germline V gene lookup returns CDR1 SGDLS and CDR2 YYNGEE. J was trimmed by 2 bases and V by 0 bases; bases with no gene match: 5. CDR3 length: 17 amino acids. DNA of the CDR3: TGTGCCAGCAGCGTAGGGGACAGGGGGACCTACACAGATACGCAGTATTTT. Translated: CASSVGDRGTYTDTQYF.